The clone carrying this T cell receptor beta chain was detected a few times. Its antigen is not identified. cDNA serving as the sequencing template came from extracted, reverse transcribed RNA. Only in-frame clones appear in the TCRdb table, and some are missing; sequencing was by immunoSEQ multiplex PCR. The sample has about 200,000 clones; approximately 60% are singletons. The authors sorted CD4+ and CD8+ T cells from PBMCs. This record comes from a study of CD8+ T cells in alopecia areata. The study's findings and limits: Relative to mice, TCR sharing across patients was less clear, a difference possibly HLA-related. Normal-skin resident alphabeta T cells also appear among scalp sample sequences. More clonal than normal scalp was lesional scalp, particularly alopecia totalis/universalis.

The germline V and J ends were trimmed by 5 bases and 5 bases, with 9 bases remaining between them. The CDR3 extends over 12 amino acids. CDR1 is SGHTA, CDR2 FQGNSA, per germline. The genes are TRBV7-2 and TRBJ1-1; no clear D gene. The material sequenced was CD8+ T cells sorted from blood. The clonotype was recovered from a human donor in good health. This chain's CDR3 is CASSILETEAFF. In DNA form, the CDR3 reads TGTGCCAGCAGCATCCTTGAAACTGAAGCTTTCTTT.